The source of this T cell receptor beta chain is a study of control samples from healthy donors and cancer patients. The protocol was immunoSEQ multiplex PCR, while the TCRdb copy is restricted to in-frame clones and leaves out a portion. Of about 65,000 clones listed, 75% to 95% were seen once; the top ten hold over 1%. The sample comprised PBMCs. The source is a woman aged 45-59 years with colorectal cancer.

CDR3 residues: CAISETGQGTEAFF. The CDR3, as DNA: TGTGCCATCAGTGAGACAGGGCAGGGCACTGAAGCTTTCTTT. This chain connects TRBV10-3 to TRBJ1-1; tentative D call: TRBD1 (6 bases). Germline CDR1 is ENHRY and CDR2 is SYGVKD. V was cut by 2 bases and J by 4 bases, with 11 bases left in between. The CDR3 length is 14 residues.